Reported below is one T cell receptor (beta chain). A multiplex PCR was run with 60 Vbeta primers and 13 Jbeta primers. TCRdb keeps only in-frame clones here, not all; method: immunoSEQ multiplex PCR. The sample holds 89,000 or so clones, around four fifths seen once. The sample originates from a study of cytomegalovirus exposure and HLA in healthy donors. V was cut by 5 bases and J by 7 bases, with 12 bases left in between. Germline loops: CDR1 SEHNR, CDR2 FQNEAQ (reference sequence). The CDR3 has 12 amino acids. The chain couples TRBV7-9 to TRBJ2-7; perhaps TRBD2 as D (5 bases). The clonotype was recovered from a boy under 18 in good health and CMV-seronegative. The source material was PBMCs. CDR3 nucleotide sequence: TGTGCCAGCAGCCCGGAAGCGGAAGAGCAGTACTTC. It encodes CASSPEAEEQYF.